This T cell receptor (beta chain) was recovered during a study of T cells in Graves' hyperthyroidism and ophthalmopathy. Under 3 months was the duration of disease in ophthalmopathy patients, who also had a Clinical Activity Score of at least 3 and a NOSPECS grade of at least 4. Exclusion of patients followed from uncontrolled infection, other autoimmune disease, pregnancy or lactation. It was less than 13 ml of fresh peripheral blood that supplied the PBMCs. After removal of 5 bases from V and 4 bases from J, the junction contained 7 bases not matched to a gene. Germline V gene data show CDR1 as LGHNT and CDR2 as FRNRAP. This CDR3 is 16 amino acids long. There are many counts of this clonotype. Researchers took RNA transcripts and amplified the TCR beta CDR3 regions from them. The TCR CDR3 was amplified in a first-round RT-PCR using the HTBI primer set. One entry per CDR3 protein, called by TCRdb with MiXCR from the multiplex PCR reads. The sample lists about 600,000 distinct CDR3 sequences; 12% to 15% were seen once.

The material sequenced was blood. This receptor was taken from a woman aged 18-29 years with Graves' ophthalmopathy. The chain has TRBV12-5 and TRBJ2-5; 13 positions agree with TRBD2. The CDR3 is CASGQTSGRARETQYF. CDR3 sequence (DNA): TGTGCTAGTGGTCAAACTAGCGGGAGGGCCAGAGAGACCCAGTACTTC.